This T cell receptor (beta chain) stems from a study of T-cell memory formation after mild COVID-19. MiXCR was run by TCRdb on the 5' RACE reads, yielding one entry per CDR3 protein. This repertoire shows 390,000 or so distinct CDR3 sequences, about a sixth found once; its top ten account for around a fifth. The trim removed 0 bases at V and 9 bases at J, leaving 7 bases unmatched. The germline gives CDR1 SGHAT, CDR2 FQNNGV. The CDR3 is made up of 16 amino acids. What was sequenced was PBMCs or a T cell subset sorted from them (not recorded which). The rearrangement uses TRBV11-2 and TRBJ2-1; 11 bases fit TRBD2. The sequence came from a man younger than 30 who had mild COVID-19 (a few samples of this study predate the infection). Cell type and time point are not known. In DNA form, the CDR3 reads TGTGCCAGCAGCTTAGATCCGGGACTAGCGGCTATTGAGCAGTTCTTC. This codes for CASSLDPGLAAIEQFF.